A single T cell receptor beta chain is shown here with its context. Germline lookup yields CDR1 WSHSY and CDR2 SAAADI. V lost 7 bases, J lost 0 bases, and 10 bases lay in between. The length of the CDR3 is 13 residues. These data are taken from a study of T cell repertoires in cytomegalovirus infection. MiXCR, run by TCRdb on the reads, gives a single entry per CDR3 protein. The sample has 350,000 to 450,000 distinct CDR3 sequences, roughly 20% seen once. This chain connects TRBV10-2 to TRBJ2-7, with D maybe TRBD1 (5 bases). The sequence came from a human donor in good health (CMV status not recorded). Some clones in this sample may be carry-over from other donors' samples. Sequencing was performed on PBMCs. The chain's CDR3 is CASKQESSYEQYF. The CDR3 region has the DNA TGCGCCAGCAAACAGGAGAGCTCCTACGAGCAGTACTTC.